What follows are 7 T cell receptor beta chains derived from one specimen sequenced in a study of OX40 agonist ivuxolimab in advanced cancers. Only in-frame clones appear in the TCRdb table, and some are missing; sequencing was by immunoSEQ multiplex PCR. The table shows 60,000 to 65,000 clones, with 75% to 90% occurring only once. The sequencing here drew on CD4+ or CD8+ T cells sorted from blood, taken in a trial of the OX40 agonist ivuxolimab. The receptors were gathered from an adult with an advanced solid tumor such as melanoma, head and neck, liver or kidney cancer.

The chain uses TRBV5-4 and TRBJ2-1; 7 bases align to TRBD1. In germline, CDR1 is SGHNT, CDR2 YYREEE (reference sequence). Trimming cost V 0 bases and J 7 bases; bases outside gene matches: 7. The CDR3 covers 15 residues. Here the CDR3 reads CASSLAGGLSNEQFF. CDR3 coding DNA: TGTGCCAGCAGCTTGGCAGGGGGTCTGTCGAATGAGCAGTTCTTC. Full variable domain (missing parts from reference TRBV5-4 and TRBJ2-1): ETGVTQSPTHLIKTRGQQVTLRCSSQSGHNTVSWYQQALGQGPQFIFQYYREEENGRGNFPPRFSGLQFPNYSSELNVNALELDDSALYLCASSLAGGLSNEQFFGPGTRLTVL.

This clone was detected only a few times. The CDR3 loop reads CASSISGGPGEQYF. In DNA, the CDR3 is TGTGCCAGCTCGATTAGCGGGGGCCCTGGGGAGCAGTACTTC. The chain couples TRBV18 to TRBJ2-7, with 9 bases aligning to TRBD2. V was pared by 6 bases and J by 7 bases, with 10 bases of the junction left unmatched. The CDR3 runs to 14 residues. Looked up from germline, CDR1 is KGHSH and CDR2 is LQKENI.

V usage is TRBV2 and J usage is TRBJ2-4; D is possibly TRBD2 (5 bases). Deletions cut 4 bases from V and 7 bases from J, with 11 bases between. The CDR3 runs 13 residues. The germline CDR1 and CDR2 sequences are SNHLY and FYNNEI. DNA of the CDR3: TGTGCCAGCAGTGTGGTTAGAGGGAACATTCAGTACTTC. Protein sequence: CASSVVRGNIQYF. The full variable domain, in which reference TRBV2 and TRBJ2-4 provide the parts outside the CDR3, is EPEVTQTPSHQVTQMGQEVILRCVPISNHLYFYWYRQILGQKVEFLVSFYNNEISEKSEIFDDQFSVERPDGSNFTLKIRSTKLEDSAMYFCASSVVRGNIQYFGAGTRLSVL.

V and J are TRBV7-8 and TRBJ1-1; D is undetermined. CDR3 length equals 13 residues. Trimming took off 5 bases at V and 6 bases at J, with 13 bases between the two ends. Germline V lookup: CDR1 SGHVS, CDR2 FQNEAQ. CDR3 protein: CASSPRIGAEAFF. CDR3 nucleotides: TGTGCCAGCAGCCCCAGGATAGGCGCTGAAGCTTTCTTT. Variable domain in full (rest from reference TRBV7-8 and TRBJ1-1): GAGVSQSPRYKVAKRGQDVALRCDPISGHVSLFWYQQALGQGPEFLTYFQNEAQLDKSGLPSDRFFAERPEGSVSTLKIQRTQQEDSAVYLCASSPRIGAEAFFGQGTRLTVV.

The CDR3 is CASSVRTGTQYF. The CDR3, as DNA: TGTGCCAGCAGTGTGAGGACGGGTACGCAGTATTTT. The genes are TRBV6-1 and TRBJ2-3, with no clear D. CDR3 length equals 12 residues. Germline V CDR1 and CDR2: MNHNS, SASEGT. V was pared by 4 bases and J by 8 bases, with 10 bases between.

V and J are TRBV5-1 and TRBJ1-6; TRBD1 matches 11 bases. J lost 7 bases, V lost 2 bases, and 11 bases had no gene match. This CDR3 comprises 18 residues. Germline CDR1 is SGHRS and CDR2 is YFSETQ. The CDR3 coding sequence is TGCGCCAGCAGCTTAGGTGGGGTCGGGACAGGGGGAAATTCACCCCTCCACTTT. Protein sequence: CASSLGGVGTGGNSPLHF.

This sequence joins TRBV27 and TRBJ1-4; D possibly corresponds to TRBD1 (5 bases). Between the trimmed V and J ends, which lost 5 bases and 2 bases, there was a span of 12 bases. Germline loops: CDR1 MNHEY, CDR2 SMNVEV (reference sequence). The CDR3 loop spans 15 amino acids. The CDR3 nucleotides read TGTGCCAGCAGTCCCAGGGACGGTACTAATGAAAAACTGTTTTTT. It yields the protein CASSPRDGTNEKLFF.